This TCR beta chain derives from a study of blood T cell repertoires in COVID-19. Overall study context: Samples representing acute and convalescent COVID-19 were sourced from the United States, Italy and Spain. PBMCs, B-cell-depleted T cells, or T cells were the source of the cDNA or gDNA that made up the material.

As originally analysed: Amplified reference gene primers provided the basis for estimating nucleated cell counts. Produced via immunoSEQ multiplex PCR; TCRdb's table is partial and in-frame only. The V and J calls and clone size were taken over from that table, and D and trimming were inferred from the DNA. The top ten hold approximately 23% of the sample, which has tens of thousands of clones, about nine tenths seen once. The CDR3 contains 12 residues. Per germline, CDR1 LNHNV and CDR2 YYDKDF (reference sequence). The V end was cut by 3 bases, the J end by 2 bases, with 3 bases between. Sequencing used peripheral blood. The clonotype originates from a man in his 70s in a cohort sampled during active COVID-19. V is TRBV15 and J is TRBJ2-3; D not resolved. The DNA of the CDR3 is TGTGCCACCAGCAGCCACACAGATACGCAGTATTTT. Residues: CATSSHTDTQYF. Complete variable domain (other parts from reference TRBV15 and TRBJ2-3): DAMVIQNPRYQVTQFGKPVTLSCSQTLNHNVMYWYQQKSSQAPKLLFHYYDKDFNNEADTPDNFQSRRPNTSFCFLDIRSPGLGDTAMYLCATSSHTDTQYFGPGTRLTVL.